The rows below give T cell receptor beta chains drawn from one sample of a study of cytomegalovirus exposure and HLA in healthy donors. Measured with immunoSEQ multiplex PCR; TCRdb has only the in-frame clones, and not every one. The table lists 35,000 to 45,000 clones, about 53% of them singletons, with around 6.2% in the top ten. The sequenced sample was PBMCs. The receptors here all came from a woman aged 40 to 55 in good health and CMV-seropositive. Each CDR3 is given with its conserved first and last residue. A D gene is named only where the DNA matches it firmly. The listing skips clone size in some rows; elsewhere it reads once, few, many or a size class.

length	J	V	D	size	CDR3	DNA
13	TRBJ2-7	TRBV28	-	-	CASSLRASYEQYF	TGTGCCAGCAGTCTCCGAGCCTCCTACGAGCAGTACTTC
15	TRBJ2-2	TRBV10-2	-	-	CASSEVWGPPGELFF	TGCGCCAGCAGTGAGGTGTGGGGCCCTCCCGGGGAGCTGTTTTTT
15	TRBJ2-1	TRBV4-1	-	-	CASSQDYQPHNEQFF	TGCGCCAGCAGCCAGGACTACCAACCCCACAATGAGCAGTTCTTC
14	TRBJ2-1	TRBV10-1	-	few	CASSEGGGRNEQFF	TGCGCCAGCAGTGAGGGCGGAGGCCGAAATGAGCAGTTCTTC
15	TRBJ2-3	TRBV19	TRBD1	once	CASSIEDRVTDTQYF	TGTGCCAGTAGTATAGAGGACAGGGTAACAGATACGCAGTATTTT
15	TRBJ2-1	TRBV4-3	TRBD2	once	CASSPSGGAHGEQFF	TGCGCCAGCAGTCCCAGCGGGGGCGCCCATGGTGAGCAGTTCTTC
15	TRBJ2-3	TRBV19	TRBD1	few	CASSIRGPSTDTQYF	TGTGCCAGTAGTATCAGGGGGCCTAGCACAGATACGCAGTATTTT
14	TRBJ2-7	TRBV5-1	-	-	CASSFASSLSEQYF	TGCGCCAGCAGCTTTGCCAGTAGCCTTTCCGAGCAGTACTTC
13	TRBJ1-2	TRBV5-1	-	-	CASSLDLRFGYTF	TGCGCCAGCAGCCTGGACCTGAGGTTTGGCTACACCTTC
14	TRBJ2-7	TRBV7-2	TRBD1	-	CASTLDRNSYEQYF	TGTGCCAGCACTTTGGACAGGAACTCCTACGAGCAGTACTTC
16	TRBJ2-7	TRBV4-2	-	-	CASSQDLLRSTYEQYF	TGTGCCAGCAGCCAAGATCTTTTGAGGTCGACCTACGAGCAGTACTTC
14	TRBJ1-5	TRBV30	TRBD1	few	CAWSRGRGNQPQHF	TGTGCCTGGAGCAGGGGGCGCGGCAATCAGCCCCAGCATTTT
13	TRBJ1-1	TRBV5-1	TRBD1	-	CASSVGQGNEAFF	TGCGCCAGCAGCGTGGGACAGGGGAATGAAGCTTTCTTT
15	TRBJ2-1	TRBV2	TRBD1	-	CASSEVGGPYNEQFF	TGTGCCAGCAGTGAAGTAGGGGGCCCCTACAATGAGCAGTTCTTC
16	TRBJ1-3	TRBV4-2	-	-	CASSPRDGGSGNTIYF	TGTGCCAGCAGCCCGCGGGATGGAGGCTCTGGAAACACCATATATTTT
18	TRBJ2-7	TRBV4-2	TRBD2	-	CASSQDVVAGGRSYEQYF	TGTGCCAGCAGCCAAGATGTAGTAGCGGGGGGGCGCTCCTACGAGCAGTACTTC
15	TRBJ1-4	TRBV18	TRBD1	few	CASSLGAGGGEKLFF	TGTGCCAGCTCACTGGGAGCAGGGGGCGGTGAAAAACTGTTTTTT
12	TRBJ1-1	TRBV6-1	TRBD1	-	CASRLDRAEAFF	TGTGCCAGCAGGCTGGACAGGGCAGAAGCTTTCTTT
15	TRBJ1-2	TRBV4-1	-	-	CASSQDRGLTGGYTF	TGCGCCAGCAGCCAAGATCGCGGTCTTACCGGGGGCTACACCTTC
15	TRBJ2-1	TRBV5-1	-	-	CASSLAPRTANEQFF	TGCGCCAGCAGCTTGGCCCCCAGGACAGCAAATGAGCAGTTCTTC
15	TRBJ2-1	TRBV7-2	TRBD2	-	CASSLDSGGYNEQFF	TGTGCCAGCAGCTTAGATAGCGGGGGGTACAATGAGCAGTTCTTC
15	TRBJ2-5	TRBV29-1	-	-	CSVGPHDRPGETQYF	TGCAGCGTTGGTCCCCATGACAGGCCGGGGGAGACCCAGTACTTC
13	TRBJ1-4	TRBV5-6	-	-	CASSLTLGGPGIF	TGTGCCAGCAGCTTGACCTTAGGGGGACCCGGGATTTTT
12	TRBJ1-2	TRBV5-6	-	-	CASSFRDYGYTF	TGTGCCAGCAGCTTCCGGGACTATGGCTACACCTTC
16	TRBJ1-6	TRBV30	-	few	CAWSVPYRRSNSPLHF	TGTGCCTGGAGTGTACCCTACAGGAGATCAAATTCACCCCTCCACTTT
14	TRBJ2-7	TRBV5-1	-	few	CASSLGSRGEKQYF	TGCGCCAGCAGCTTGGGGTCCAGGGGTGAAAAGCAGTACTTC
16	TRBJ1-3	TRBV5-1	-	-	CASSQSGQTSGNTIYF	TGCGCCAGCAGCCAGTCGGGACAAACTTCTGGAAACACCATATATTTT
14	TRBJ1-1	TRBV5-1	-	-	CASSFTGMNTEAFF	TGCGCCAGCAGTTTTACAGGGATGAACACTGAAGCTTTCTTT
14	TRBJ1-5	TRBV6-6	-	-	CAARQGGSNQPQHF	TGTGCCGCGCGGCAGGGAGGTAGCAATCAGCCCCAGCATTTT
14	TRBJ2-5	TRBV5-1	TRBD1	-	CASASDRVSETQYF	TGCGCCAGCGCCTCAGACAGGGTATCGGAGACCCAGTACTTC
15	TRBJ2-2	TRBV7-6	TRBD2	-	CASGAGRGGAGELFF	TGTGCCAGCGGTGCGGGGCGGGGGGGCGCCGGGGAGCTGTTTTTT
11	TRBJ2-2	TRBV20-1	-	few	CSAGGTGELFF	TGCAGTGCGGGGGGCACCGGGGAGCTGTTTTTT
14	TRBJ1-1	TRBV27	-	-	CASSTPGANTEAFF	TGTGCCAGCAGTACCCCAGGGGCGAACACTGAAGCTTTCTTT
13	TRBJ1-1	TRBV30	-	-	CACAQGMNTEAFF	TGTGCCTGCGCCCAGGGCATGAACACTGAAGCTTTCTTT
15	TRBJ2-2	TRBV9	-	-	CASSVASGYTGELFF	TGTGCCAGCAGCGTAGCTTCAGGGTACACCGGGGAGCTGTTTTTT
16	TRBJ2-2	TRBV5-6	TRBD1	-	CASSLTGTGDTGELFF	TGTGCCAGCAGCCTTACCGGGACAGGGGACACCGGGGAGCTGTTTTTT
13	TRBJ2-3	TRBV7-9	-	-	CASSLQGLDTQYF	TGTGCCAGCAGCTTACAGGGATTGGATACGCAGTATTTT
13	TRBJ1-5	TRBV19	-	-	CASSMRVNQPQHF	TGTGCCAGTAGTATGAGGGTCAATCAGCCCCAGCATTTT
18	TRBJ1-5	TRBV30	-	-	CAWSVLTGQGISNQPQHF	TGTGCCTGGAGTGTCCTTACAGGACAAGGTATTAGCAATCAGCCCCAGCATTTT
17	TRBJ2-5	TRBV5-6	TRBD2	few	CASSQFPGTSGGETQYF	TGTGCCAGCAGCCAATTCCCCGGGACTAGCGGGGGGGAGACCCAGTACTTC
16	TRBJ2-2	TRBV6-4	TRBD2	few	CASSQGAGDDTGELFF	TGTGCCAGCAGTCAGGGAGCGGGGGACGACACCGGGGAGCTGTTTTTT
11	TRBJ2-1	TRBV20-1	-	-	CSAQLANEQFF	TGCAGTGCCCAACTAGCCAATGAGCAGTTCTTC